The clone carrying this T cell receptor beta chain was seen a few times. The CDR3 covers 13 residues. CDR1 SEHNR and CDR2 FQNEAQ come from the germline V gene (reference sequence). Trimming took 5 bases from V and 2 from J, leaving 10 bases between them. This sample was taken from a study of cytomegalovirus exposure and HLA in healthy donors. Primers for the PCR totalled 60 Vbeta and 13 Jbeta. Per the original data handling: As a later analysis found, there were approximately 80 million unique TCR beta chains, of which approximately 10 million were shared. The repertoire was sequenced with immunoSEQ multiplex PCR; TCRdb's copy has only in-frame clones and lacks some. D and trimming come from the DNA, and the V and J calls and clone size come from that table. The profile shows about 270,000 clones, roughly two thirds of them singletons.

This TCR was sampled from a female donor in good health and CMV-seronegative. Sequencing was carried out using PBMCs. The rearrangement joins TRBV7-9 to TRBJ2-7, with D maybe TRBD1 (6 bases). CDR3 nucleotides: TGTGCCAGCAGCGGGACAACACCCTACGAGCAGTACTTC. As protein: CASSGTTPYEQYF.